This paragraph reports one T cell receptor (beta chain). The data were obtained in a study of T cells after posttransplantation cyclophosphamide. Sequencing used immunoSEQ multiplex PCR; TCRdb keeps in-frame clones, though not all of them. This sample yields 47,000 or so clones, of which about 90% are seen a single time; 2.5% to 4% belongs to the top ten. This CDR3 region has 15 residues. The V and J ends lost 5 bases and 8 bases, in that order; junction bases with no gene match: 8. The V gene's germline CDR1 is SGHDN and CDR2 FVKESK. The TCR originated in a woman in her 50s in good health and a related stem cell transplant donor. The chain employs TRBV14 and TRBJ1-4, with 10 bases identical to TRBD1. The sequencing sample was made of PBMCs. The CDR3 spells CASSDRQGAGEKLFF. The CDR3 region has the DNA TGTGCCAGCAGCGACAGACAGGGGGCGGGAGAAAAACTGTTTTTT.